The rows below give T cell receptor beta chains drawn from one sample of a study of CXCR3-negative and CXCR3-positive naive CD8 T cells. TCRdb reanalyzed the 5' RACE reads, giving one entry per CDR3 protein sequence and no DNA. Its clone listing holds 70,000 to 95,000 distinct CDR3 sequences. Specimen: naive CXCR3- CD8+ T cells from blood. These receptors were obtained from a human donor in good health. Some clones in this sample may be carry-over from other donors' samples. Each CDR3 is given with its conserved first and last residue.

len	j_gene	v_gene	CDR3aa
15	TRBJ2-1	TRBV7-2	CASSLWTSSYNEQFF
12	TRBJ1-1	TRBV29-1	CSGGVNNPEAFF
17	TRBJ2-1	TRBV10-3	CAISESIVAGDYNEQFF
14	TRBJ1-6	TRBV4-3	CASSQGQPNSPLHF
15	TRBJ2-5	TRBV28	CASTLTSGHQETQYF
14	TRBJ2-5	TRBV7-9	CASSLRRVAETQYF
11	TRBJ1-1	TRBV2	CASKGNTEAFF
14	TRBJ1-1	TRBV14	CASSRGGDGTEAFF
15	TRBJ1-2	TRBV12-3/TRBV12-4	CASSQDRASNYGYTF
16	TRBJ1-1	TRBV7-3	CASSPGQGSSDTEAFF
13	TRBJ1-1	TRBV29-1	CSVEVAAKSEAFF
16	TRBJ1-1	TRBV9	CASSVGSGRLNTEAFF
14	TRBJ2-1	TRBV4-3	CASSQGTGDNEQFF
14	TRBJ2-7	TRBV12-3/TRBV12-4	CASREGQGDYEQYF
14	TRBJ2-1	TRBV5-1	CASSSLDLGNEQFF
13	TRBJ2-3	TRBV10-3	CASSPPGTGELYF
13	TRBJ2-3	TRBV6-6	CASSYFRADTQYF
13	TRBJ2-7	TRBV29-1	CSVEGGQGYEQYF
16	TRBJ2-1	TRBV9	CASSVEAGEWYNEQFF
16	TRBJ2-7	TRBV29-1	CSVAGTSGGLSYEQYF
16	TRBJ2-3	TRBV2	CACRHETGVGTDTQYF
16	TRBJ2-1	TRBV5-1	CASSLASGGLYNEQFF
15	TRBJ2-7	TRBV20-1	CSAPTYAGGPGEQYF
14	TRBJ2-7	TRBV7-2	CASSWYRANYEQYF
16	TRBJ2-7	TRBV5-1	CASSLKTSGGVDEQYF
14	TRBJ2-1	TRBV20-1	CSAGTGGSYNEQFF
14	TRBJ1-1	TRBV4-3	CASSLRTQNTEAFF
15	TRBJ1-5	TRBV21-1	CASSSRDRKAQPQHF
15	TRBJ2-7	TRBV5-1	CASSLAGTKYYEQYF
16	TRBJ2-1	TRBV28	CASSLLAGGYYNEQFF
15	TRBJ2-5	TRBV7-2	CASSHHRQRQETQYF
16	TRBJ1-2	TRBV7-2	CASSLSTGLDNYGYTF
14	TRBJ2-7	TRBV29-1	CSVQNGQGSYEQYF
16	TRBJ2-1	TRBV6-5	CASSYSFASAPNEQFF
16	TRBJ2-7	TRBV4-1	CASSPSGRQSSYEQYF
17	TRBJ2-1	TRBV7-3	CASSFSIAGGGVDEQFF
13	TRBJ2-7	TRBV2	CASSDLRSYEQYF
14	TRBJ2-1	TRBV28	CASSSMGQYNEQFF
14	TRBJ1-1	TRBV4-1	CASSQDTANTEAFF
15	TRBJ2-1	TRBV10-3	CAISHPGRNYNEQFF
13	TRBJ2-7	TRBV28	CASSPGATYEQYF
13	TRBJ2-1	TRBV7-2	CASSLESHNEQFF
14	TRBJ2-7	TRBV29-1	CSVAGTVNPYEQYF
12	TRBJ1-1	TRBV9	CASGSPNTEAFF
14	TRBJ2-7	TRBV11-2	CASSLTGHGYEQYF
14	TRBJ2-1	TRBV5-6	CASSLWGLYNEQFF
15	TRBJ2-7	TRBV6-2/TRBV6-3	CASSYPGPPSYEQYF
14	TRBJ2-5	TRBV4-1	CASSHTGLEETQYF
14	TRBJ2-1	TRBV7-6	CASSPSILLNEQFF
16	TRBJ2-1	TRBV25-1	CASSAGLAEFYNEQFF